This is a list of T cell receptor beta chains from one sample in a study of regulatory T cells in long-lasting Graves disease. TCRdb ran MiXCR on the multiplex PCR reads and lists one entry per CDR3 protein. The profile shows around 320,000 distinct CDR3 sequences, about a sixth of them singletons. Another study also made use of these data, one on T cells in Graves' hyperthyroidism and ophthalmopathy.

Sequencing used peripheral blood mononuclear cells (PBMCs), obtained at new diagnosis, from a patient treated with antithyroid drugs. The receptor set was obtained from a middle-aged man with Graves disease. Both conserved end residues are part of each CDR3. D genes are given only for firm matches. Clone size is shown for a subset of rows, as once, few, many or a class of expanded clone.

>NA|NA|TRBJ1-5|TRBV6-4
CASSEGCLQPQHF
TGTGCCAGCAGTGAGGGGTGCCTTCAGCCCCAGCATTTT
>NA|NA|TRBJ1-5|TRBV4-1
CASSLGTARPIFNQPQHF
TGCGCCAGCAGCCTAGGGACGGCAAGACCTATATTCAATCAGCCCCAGCATTTT
>many|NA|TRBJ1-6|TRBV6-2/TRBV6-3
CASSDSSWETFSPLHF
TGTGCCAGCAGTGACTCGTCGTGGGAGACTTTCTCACCCCTCCACTTT
>NA|TRBD1|TRBJ1-1|TRBV12-3/TRBV12-4
CASSLVWDRGPNTEASF
TGCGCCAGCAGTTTAGTGTGGGACAGGGGTCCGAACACTGAAGCTTCCTTT
>NA|TRBD2|TRBJ2-1|TRBV6-4
CASSWLAGGNEQFF
TGTGCCAGCTCCTGGCTAGCGGGGGGCAATGAGCAGTTCTTC
>few|NA|TRBJ2-7|TRBV25-1
CASSEPGALDKQYF
TGTGCCAGCAGTGAACCTGGCGCCTTGGACAAGCAGTACTTC
>many|NA|TRBJ2-5|TRBV3-1
CASREWGSRGGETQYF
TGTGCCAGCAGGGAGTGGGGCAGCCGCGGCGGAGAGACCCAGTACTTC
>NA|TRBD1|TRBJ1-1|TRBV10-3
CASRQGGGTEAFF
TGTGCCAGCCGACAGGGGGGAGGCACTGAAGCTTTCTTT
>many|TRBD2|TRBJ2-1|TRBV5-1
CASSLSWTSGGEYNEQFF
TGCGCCAGCAGCTTGAGCTGGACTAGCGGGGGGGAGTACAATGAGCAGTTCTTC
>many|NA|TRBJ2-1|TRBV30
CAWSVGILVSSEQFF
TGTGCCTGGAGTGTCGGGATCTTAGTCTCGTCTGAGCAGTTCTTC
>many|TRBD2|TRBJ2-7|TRBV2
CASTLSGGAYEQYF
TGTGCCAGCACACTAAGCGGGGGGGCCTACGAGCAGTACTTC
>NA|TRBD1|TRBJ1-2|TRBV9
CASSAQSLKGASYGYTF
TGTGCCAGCAGCGCCCAAAGCCTAAAGGGGGCCAGCTATGGCTACACCTTC
>many|TRBD1|TRBJ2-3|TRBV24-1
CATSRDRGTDTQYF
TGTGCCACTTCCCGGGACAGAGGCACAGATACGCAGTATTTT
>many|TRBD1|TRBJ2-1|TRBV7-6
CASREGQGLNEQFF
TGTGCCAGCAGGGAGGGACAGGGCCTCAATGAGCAGTTCTTC
>many|NA|TRBJ1-2|TRBV18
CASSIWTDNYGYTF
TGTGCCAGCTCAATTTGGACGGATAACTATGGCTACACCTTC
>few|NA|TRBJ2-3|TRBV5-5
CASSFSATDTQYF
TGTGCCAGCAGCTTTTCGGCCACAGATACGCAGTATTTT
>few|TRBD1|TRBJ1-2|TRBV19
CASSIPGQGQYGYTF
TGTGCCAGTAGTATTCCGGGACAGGGCCAGTATGGCTACACCTTC
>NA|TRBD2|TRBJ2-1|TRBV28
CASRRRTSGDNEQFF
TGTGCCAGCAGACGAAGGACTAGCGGGGACAATGAGCAGTTCTTC
>few|NA|TRBJ1-5|TRBV19
CASSQTISGYSNQPQHF
TGTGCCAGTAGCCAGACGATTAGCGGGTACAGCAATCAGCCCCAGCATTTT
>NA|NA|TRBJ1-5|TRBV7-9
CASSLAGGAPQPQHF
TGTGCCAGCAGCTTAGCGGGGGGAGCCCCTCAGCCCCAGCATTTT
>few|TRBD1|TRBJ2-3|TRBV13
CASSLGRTGRDTQYF
TGTGCCAGCAGCTTAGGCCGGACAGGGCGGGATACGCAGTATTTT
>few|NA|TRBJ2-7|TRBV7-6
CASSLDRGGALYEQYF
TGTGCCAGCAGCTTAGACCGGGGCGGGGCCCTCTACGAGCAGTACTTC
>many|NA|TRBJ2-4|TRBV19
CASSPPPWSSLAKNIQYF
TGTGCCAGTAGTCCCCCCCCATGGAGTTCTCTAGCCAAAAACATTCAGTACTTC
>many|NA|TRBJ2-1|TRBV28
CASSFLRNEQFF
TGTGCCAGCAGTTTTTTGCGGAATGAGCAGTTCTTC
>NA|TRBD2|TRBJ2-3|TRBV5-1
CASSLDRGGTPDTQYF
TGCGCCAGCAGCTTGGATAGGGGAGGGACTCCAGATACGCAGTATTTT
>many|TRBD1|TRBJ1-1|TRBV28
CASSSQGARTEAFF
TGTGCCAGCAGTTCACAGGGGGCGCGGACTGAAGCTTTCTTT
>many|NA|TRBJ2-1|TRBV5-1
CASSLVGTVGDEQFF
TGCGCCAGCAGCTTGGTGGGTACGGTAGGCGATGAGCAGTTCTTC